This TCR beta chain was sequenced during a study of blood T cell repertoires in COVID-19. Background on the study: Donors in the United States, Italy and Spain gave samples during acute or convalescent COVID-19.

V dropped 6 bases and J dropped 5 bases, with 26 bases sitting between them. CDR3 size: 19 residues. Germline loops: CDR1 MDHEN, CDR2 SYDVKM. Study processing details: By means of reference gene primer amplification, nucleated cell counts were estimated. Clones were read by immunoSEQ multiplex PCR, and TCRdb kept only the in-frame ones, dropping some. V, J and clone size are those of that table, while D and trimming were read from the DNA. Of approximately 310,000 clones in the sample, around 86% are singletons; the top ten hold 1%. This chain uses TRBV28 with TRBJ2-6, with a weak D call TRBD1 (6 bases). Sample: peripheral blood. This TCR was recovered from a man in his fifties or sixties with active or convalescent COVID-19. The CDR3 here is CASSPGWGPNHLRANVLTF. The CDR3 DNA reads as TGTGCCAGCAGCCCTGGTTGGGGGCCCAACCATCTGCGGGCCAACGTCCTGACTTTC.